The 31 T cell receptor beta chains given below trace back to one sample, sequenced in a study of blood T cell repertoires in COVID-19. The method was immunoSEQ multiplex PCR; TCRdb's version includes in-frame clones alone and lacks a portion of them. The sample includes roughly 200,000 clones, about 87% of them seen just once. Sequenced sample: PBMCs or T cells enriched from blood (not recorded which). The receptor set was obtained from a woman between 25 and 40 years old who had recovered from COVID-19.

CDR3 loop: CATSDRANYGYTF. The CDR3 coding sequence is TGTGCCACTTCGGACAGAGCTAACTATGGCTACACCTTC. This chain uses TRBV19 with TRBJ1-2, with a weak D call TRBD1 (6 bases). V was pared by 10 bases and J by 0 bases, with 12 bases between. The V gene's germline CDR1 is LNHDA and CDR2 SQIVND (reference sequence). CDR3 length: 13 amino acids. The full variable domain, with the rest looked up from reference TRBV19 and TRBJ1-2, is DGGITQSPKYLFRKEGQNVTLSCEQNLNHDAMYWYRQDPGQGLRLIYYSQIVNDFQKGDIAEGYSVSREKKESFPLTVTSAQKNPTAFYLCATSDRANYGYTFGSGTRLTVV.

DNA of the CDR3: TGCGCCAGCAGCAGTCAGACTGGTACCGGGGAGCTGTTTTTT. Amino acids: CASSSQTGTGELFF. The chain combines TRBV5-1 with TRBJ2-2; D uncertain. The CDR3 is 14 residues long. Trimming left V 4 bases short and J 5 bases short, with 12 bases between. The germline CDR1 and CDR2 sequences are SGHRS and YFSETQ.

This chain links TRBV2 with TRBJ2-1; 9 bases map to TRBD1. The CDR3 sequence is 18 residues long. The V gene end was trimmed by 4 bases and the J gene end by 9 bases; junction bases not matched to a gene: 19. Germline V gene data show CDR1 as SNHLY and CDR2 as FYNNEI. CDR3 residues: CASSGGLQGALFSIEQFF. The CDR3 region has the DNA TGTGCCAGCAGTGGGGGACTACAGGGGGCACTTTTTTCCATTGAGCAGTTCTTC.

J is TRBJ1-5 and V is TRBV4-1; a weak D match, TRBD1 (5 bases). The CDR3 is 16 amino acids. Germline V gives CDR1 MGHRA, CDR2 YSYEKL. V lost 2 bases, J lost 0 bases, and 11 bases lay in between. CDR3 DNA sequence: TGCGCCAGCAGCCAAAAGTTAGACAGTAGCAATCAGCCCCAGCATTTT. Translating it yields CASSQKLDSSNQPQHF.

The CDR3 DNA reads as TGTGCCAGCAGCCCCGCAGGGGACACAGATACGCAGTATTTT. Amino acids: CASSPAGDTDTQYF. The chain is built from TRBV27 and TRBJ2-3, with a tentative D call TRBD1 (6 bases). The germline V gene encodes CDR1 MNHEY and CDR2 SMNVEV (reference sequence). This CDR3 region has 14 residues. Trimming stripped 6 bases from V and 2 bases from J, with 12 bases between.

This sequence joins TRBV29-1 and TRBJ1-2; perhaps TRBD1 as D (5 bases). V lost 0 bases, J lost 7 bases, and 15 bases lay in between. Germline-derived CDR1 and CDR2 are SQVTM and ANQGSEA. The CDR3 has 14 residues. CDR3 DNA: TGCAGCGTTGAAGAGTTGGGGGGGTCGGGTGGCTACACCTTC. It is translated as CSVEELGGSGGYTF.

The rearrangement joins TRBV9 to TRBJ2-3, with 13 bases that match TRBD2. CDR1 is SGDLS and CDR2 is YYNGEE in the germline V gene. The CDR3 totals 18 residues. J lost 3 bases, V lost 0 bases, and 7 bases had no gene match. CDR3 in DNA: TGTGCCAGCAGCGTAGCTACTAGCGGGGGGGCCTTTACAGATACGCAGTATTTT. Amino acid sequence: CASSVATSGGAFTDTQYF. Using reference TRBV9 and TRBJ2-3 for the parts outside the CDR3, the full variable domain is DSGVTQTPKHLITATGQRVTLRCSPRSGDLSVYWYQQSLDQGLQFLIQYYNGEERAKGNILERFSAQQFPDLHSELNLSSLELGDSALYFCASSVATSGGAFTDTQYFGPGTRLTVL.

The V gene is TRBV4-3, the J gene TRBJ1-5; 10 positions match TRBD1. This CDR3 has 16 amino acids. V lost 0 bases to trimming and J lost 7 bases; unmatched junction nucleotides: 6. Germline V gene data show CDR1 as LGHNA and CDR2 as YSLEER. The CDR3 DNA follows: TGCGCCAGCAGCCAAGATCCCGGGACAGGGGCCCAGCCCCAGCATTTT. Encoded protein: CASSQDPGTGAQPQHF.

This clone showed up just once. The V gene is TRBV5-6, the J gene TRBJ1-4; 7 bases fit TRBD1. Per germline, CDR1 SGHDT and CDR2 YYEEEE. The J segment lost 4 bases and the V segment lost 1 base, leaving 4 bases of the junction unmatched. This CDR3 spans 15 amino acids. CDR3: CASSLWDSLNEKLFF. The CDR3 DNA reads TGTGCCAGCAGCTTGTGGGACAGTCTTAATGAAAAACTGTTTTTT.

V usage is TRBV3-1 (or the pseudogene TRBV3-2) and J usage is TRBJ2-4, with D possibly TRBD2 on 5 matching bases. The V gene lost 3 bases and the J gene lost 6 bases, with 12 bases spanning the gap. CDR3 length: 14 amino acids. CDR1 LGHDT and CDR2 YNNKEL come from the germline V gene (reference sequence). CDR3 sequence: CASSQFGGPNIQYF. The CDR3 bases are TGTGCCAGCAGCCAGTTCGGCGGGCCAAACATTCAGTACTTC.

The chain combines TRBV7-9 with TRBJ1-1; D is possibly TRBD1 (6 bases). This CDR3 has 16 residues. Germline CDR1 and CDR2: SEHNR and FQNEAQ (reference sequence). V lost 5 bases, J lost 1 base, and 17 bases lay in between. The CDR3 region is CASSPPTGTKNTEAFF. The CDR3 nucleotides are TGTGCCAGCAGCCCACCAACAGGGACCAAGAACACTGAAGCTTTCTTT. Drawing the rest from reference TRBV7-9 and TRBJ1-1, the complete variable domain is DTGVSQNPRHKITKRGQNVTFRCDPISEHNRLYWYRQTLGQGPEFLTYFQNEAQLEKSRLLSDRFSAERPKGSFSTLEIQRTEQGDSAMYLCASSPPTGTKNTEAFFGQGTRLTVV.

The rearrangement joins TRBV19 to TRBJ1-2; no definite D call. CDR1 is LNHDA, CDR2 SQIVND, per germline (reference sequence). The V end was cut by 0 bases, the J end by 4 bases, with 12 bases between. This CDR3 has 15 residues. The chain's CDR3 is CASSIDLTIRYGYTF. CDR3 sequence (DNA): TGTGCCAGTAGTATAGACTTGACAATTCGCTATGGCTACACCTTC.

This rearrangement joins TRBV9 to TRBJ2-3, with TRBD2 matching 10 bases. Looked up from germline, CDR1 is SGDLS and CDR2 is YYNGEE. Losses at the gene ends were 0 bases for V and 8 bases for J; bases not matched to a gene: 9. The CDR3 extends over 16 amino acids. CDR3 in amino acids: CASSVGSGGQWGTQYF. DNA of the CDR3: TGTGCCAGCAGCGTAGGTAGCGGGGGGCAATGGGGTACGCAGTATTTT.

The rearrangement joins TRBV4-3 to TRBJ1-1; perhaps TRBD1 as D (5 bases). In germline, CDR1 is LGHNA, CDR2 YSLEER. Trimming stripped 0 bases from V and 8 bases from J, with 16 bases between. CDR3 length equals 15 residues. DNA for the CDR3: TGCGCCAGCAGCCAAGATCGGGGGGGGAGATTGGAAGCTTTCTTT. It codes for CASSQDRGGRLEAFF.

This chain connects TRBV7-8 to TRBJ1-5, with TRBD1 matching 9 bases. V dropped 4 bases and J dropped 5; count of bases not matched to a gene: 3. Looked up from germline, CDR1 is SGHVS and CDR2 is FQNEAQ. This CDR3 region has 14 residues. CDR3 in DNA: TGTGCCAGCAGCTATAGGACAGGGGATCAGCCCCAGCATTTT. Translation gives CASSYRTGDQPQHF.

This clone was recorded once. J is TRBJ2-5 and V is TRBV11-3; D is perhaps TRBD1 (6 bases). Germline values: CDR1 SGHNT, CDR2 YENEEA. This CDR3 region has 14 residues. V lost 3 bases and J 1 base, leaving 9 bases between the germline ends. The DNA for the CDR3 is TGTGCCAGCAGCTTGGGACATTCCCAAGAGACCCAGTACTTC. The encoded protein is CASSLGHSQETQYF.

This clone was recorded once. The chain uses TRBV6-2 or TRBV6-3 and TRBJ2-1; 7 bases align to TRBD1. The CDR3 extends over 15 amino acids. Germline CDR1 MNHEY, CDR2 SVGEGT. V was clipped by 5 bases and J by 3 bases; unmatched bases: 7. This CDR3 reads CASSRPGTVYNEQFF. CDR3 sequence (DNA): TGTGCCAGCAGTCGTCCCGGGACAGTCTACAATGAGCAGTTCTTC.

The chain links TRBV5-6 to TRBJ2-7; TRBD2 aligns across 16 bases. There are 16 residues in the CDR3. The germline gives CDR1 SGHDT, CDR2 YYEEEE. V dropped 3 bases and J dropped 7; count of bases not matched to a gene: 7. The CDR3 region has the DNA TGTGCCAGCAGCTCCGGGACTAGCGGGGGGGCTGAAGAGCAGTACTTC. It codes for CASSSGTSGGAEEQYF.

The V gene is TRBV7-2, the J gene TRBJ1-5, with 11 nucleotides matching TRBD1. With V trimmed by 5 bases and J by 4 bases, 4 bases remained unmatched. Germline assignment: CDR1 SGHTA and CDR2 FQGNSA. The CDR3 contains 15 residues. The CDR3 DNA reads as TGTGCCAGCAGCCCCGGGACAGGGGGGAATCAGCCCCAGCATTTT. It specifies CASSPGTGGNQPQHF.

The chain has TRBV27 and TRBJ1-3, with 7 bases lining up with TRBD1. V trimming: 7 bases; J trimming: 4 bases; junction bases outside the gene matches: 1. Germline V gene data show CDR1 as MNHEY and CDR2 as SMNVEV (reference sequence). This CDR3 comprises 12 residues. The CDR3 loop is CASMTGGNTIYF. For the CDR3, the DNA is TGTGCCAGCATGACAGGGGGAAACACCATATATTTT.

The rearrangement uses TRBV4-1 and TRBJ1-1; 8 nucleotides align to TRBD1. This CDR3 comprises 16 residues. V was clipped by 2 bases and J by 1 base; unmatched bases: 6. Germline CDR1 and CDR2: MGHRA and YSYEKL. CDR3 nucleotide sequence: TGCGCCAGCAGCCAACAACGGACAGGGACGAACACTGAAGCTTTCTTT. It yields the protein CASSQQRTGTNTEAFF.

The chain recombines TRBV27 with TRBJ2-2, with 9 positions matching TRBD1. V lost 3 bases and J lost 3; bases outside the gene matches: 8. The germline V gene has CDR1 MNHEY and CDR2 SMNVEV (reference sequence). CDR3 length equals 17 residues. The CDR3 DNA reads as TGTGCCAGCAGTTTGGCCGGGACAGGGACGTACACCGGGGAGCTGTTTTTT. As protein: CASSLAGTGTYTGELFF.

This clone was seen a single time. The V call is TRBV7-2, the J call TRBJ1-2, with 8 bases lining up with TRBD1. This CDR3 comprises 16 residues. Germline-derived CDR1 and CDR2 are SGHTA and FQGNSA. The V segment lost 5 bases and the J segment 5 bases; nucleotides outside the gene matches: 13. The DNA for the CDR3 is TGTGCCAGCAGCCCAGCCCTGTCCCGGGACAGGTATGGCTACACCTTC. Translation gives CASSPALSRDRYGYTF.

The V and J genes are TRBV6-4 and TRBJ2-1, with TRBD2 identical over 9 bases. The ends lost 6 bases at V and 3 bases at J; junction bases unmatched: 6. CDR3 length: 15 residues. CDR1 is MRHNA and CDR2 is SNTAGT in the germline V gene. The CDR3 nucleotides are TGTGCCAGCAGCCCCTCTAGCGGGGACTACAATGAGCAGTTCTTC. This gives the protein CASSPSSGDYNEQFF.

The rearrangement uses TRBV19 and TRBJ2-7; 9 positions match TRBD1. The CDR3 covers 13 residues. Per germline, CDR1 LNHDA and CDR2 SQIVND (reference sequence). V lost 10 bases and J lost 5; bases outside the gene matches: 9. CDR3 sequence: CAIKDRGGNEQYF. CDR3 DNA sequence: TGTGCCATCAAGGACAGGGGAGGCAACGAGCAGTACTTC.

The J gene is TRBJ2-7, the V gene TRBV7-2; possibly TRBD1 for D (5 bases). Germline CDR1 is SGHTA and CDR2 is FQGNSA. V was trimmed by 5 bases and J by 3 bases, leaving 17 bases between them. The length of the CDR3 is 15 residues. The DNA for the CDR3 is TGTGCCAGCAGCCCTACCCCGACCCAGGGCTACGAGCAGTACTTC. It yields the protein CASSPTPTQGYEQYF.

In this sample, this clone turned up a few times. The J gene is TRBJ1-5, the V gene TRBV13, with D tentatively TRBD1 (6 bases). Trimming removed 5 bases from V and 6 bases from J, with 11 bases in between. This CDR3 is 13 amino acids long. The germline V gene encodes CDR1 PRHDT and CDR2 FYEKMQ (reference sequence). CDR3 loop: CASSLGRGQPQHF. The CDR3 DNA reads TGTGCCAGCAGCCTCGGCAGGGGTCAGCCCCAGCATTTT.

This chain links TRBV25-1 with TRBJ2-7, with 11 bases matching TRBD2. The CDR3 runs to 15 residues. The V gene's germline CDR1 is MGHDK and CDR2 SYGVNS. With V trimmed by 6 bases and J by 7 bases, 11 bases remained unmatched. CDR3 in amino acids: CASSPGRGLAEEQYF. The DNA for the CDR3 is TGTGCCAGCAGCCCCGGACGGGGACTAGCGGAAGAGCAGTACTTC.

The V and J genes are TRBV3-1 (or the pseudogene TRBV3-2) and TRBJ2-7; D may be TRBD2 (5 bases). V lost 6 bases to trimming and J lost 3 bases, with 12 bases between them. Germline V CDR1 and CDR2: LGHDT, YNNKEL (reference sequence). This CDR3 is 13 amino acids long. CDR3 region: CASSPRASYEQYF. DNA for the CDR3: TGTGCCAGCAGTCCGCGGGCTAGCTACGAGCAGTACTTC.

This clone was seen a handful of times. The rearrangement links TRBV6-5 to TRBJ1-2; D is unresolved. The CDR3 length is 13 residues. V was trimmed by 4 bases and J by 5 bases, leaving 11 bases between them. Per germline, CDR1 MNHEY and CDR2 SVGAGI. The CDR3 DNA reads TGTGCCAGCAGTTTCGGAGGGCGGTATGGCTACACCTTC. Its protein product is CASSFGGRYGYTF.

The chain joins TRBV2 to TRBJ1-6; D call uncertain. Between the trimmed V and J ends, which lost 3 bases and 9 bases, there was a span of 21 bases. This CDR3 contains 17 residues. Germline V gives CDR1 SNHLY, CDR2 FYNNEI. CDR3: CASSDMSGDPVISPLHF. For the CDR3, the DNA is TGTGCCAGCAGTGATATGAGCGGGGATCCAGTGATTTCACCCCTCCACTTT.